The rows below give T cell receptor beta chains drawn from one sample of a study of T cell responses to AZD1222 COVID-19 vaccine. Assay used: immunoSEQ multiplex PCR; TCRdb lists only in-frame clones, some missing. Found here are approximately 150,000 clones, approximately 90% of them singletons; the top ten hold roughly 1.7%. The starting material was peripheral blood, obtained 28 days after the second AZD1222 dose. Receptor source: an adult who received the AZD1222 COVID-19 vaccine. CDR3s include the opening cysteine and the closing phenylalanine or tryptophan. D genes are given only for firm matches. A row's size may be missing; if present it is once, few, many or a size class.

TRBJ1-2 | . | . | TRBV15 | CATSRDRSTDGYTF | TGTGCCACCAGCAGAGATCGGAGTACCGATGGCTACACCTTC
TRBJ1-5 | . | . | TRBV7-9 | CASSLQGSNQPQHF | TGTGCCAGCAGCCTACAGGGTAGCAATCAGCCCCAGCATTTT
TRBJ1-1 | . | . | TRBV28 | CASSPPGGRNTEAFF | TGTGCCAGCAGTCCCCCGGGCGGTAGGAACACTGAAGCTTTCTTT
TRBJ2-1 | . | . | TRBV25-1 | CASGRGGSYNEQFF | TGTGCCAGCGGCAGGGGGGGTTCCTACAATGAGCAGTTCTTC
TRBJ2-1 | . | . | TRBV11-2 | CASSPGSGSYNEQFF | TGTGCCAGCAGCCCGGGCTCGGGATCCTACAATGAGCAGTTCTTC
TRBJ2-1 | once | TRBD2 | TRBV7-3 | CASSSSGGSSYNEQFF | TGTGCCAGCAGCTCGAGCGGGGGGAGCTCCTACAATGAGCAGTTCTTC
TRBJ2-5 | once | TRBD1 | TRBV28 | CASSSETKTGAETQYF | TGTGCCAGCAGTTCCGAAACGAAAACAGGGGCAGAGACCCAGTACTTC
TRBJ1-1 | once | . | TRBV29-1 | CSVAGRANTEAFF | TGCAGCGTAGCAGGCCGGGCGAACACTGAAGCTTTCTTT
TRBJ2-3 | . | . | TRBV10-3 | CAIRKGVTATDTQYF | TGTGCCATCAGGAAAGGGGTTACGGCTACAGATACGCAGTATTTT
TRBJ2-7 | . | TRBD2 | TRBV4-3 | CASSQALAGLYEQYF | TGCGCCAGCAGCCAAGCCCTAGCGGGATTATACGAGCAGTACTTC
TRBJ2-7 | . | TRBD1 | TRBV27 | CASRGTGIFYEQYF | TGTGCCAGCCGAGGGACAGGGATTTTCTACGAGCAGTACTTC
TRBJ2-6 | once | . | TRBV15 | CATSPRGTVNPSGANVLTF | TGTGCCACCAGCCCCAGAGGTACGGTTAATCCTTCTGGGGCCAACGTCCTGACTTTC
TRBJ1-3 | . | . | TRBV4-3 | CASSQVGQGRNTIYF | TGCGCCAGCAGCCAAGTGGGGCAGGGGCGGAACACCATATATTTT
TRBJ2-5 | . | . | TRBV5-1 | CASSLVGGTGETQYF | TGCGCCAGCAGCTTGGTTGGCGGGACGGGCGAGACCCAGTACTTC
TRBJ2-1 | . | TRBD2 | TRBV6-4 | CASSRLAGGPMQGEQFF | TGTGCCAGCAGTCGACTAGCGGGAGGGCCCATGCAAGGTGAGCAGTTCTTC
TRBJ2-7 | . | TRBD1 | TRBV6-5 | CASSYRTGTYEQYF | TGTGCCAGCAGTTACAGGACAGGGACCTACGAGCAGTACTTC
TRBJ1-2 | . | . | TRBV28 | CASSPMSGLGYTF | TGTGCCAGCAGTCCCATGTCAGGGCTGGGCTACACCTTC
TRBJ1-1 | . | . | TRBV9 | CASSVDEQLVGNTEAFF | TGTGCCAGCAGCGTAGATGAGCAACTCGTGGGGAACACTGAAGCTTTCTTT
TRBJ1-3 | . | . | TRBV5-4 | CASSLDSGNTIYF | TGTGCCAGCAGCTTGGACTCTGGAAACACCATATATTTT
TRBJ2-7 | . | . | TRBV28 | CASSLFGSRDEQYF | TGTGCCAGCAGTTTATTCGGTTCACGGGACGAGCAGTACTTC
TRBJ1-2 | . | . | TRBV5-1 | CASSTTANYGYTF | TGCGCCAGCAGCACGACAGCGAACTATGGCTACACCTTC
TRBJ2-3 | . | TRBD2 | TRBV7-3 | CASSLTPLAGLDTQYF | TGTGCCAGCAGCCTCACCCCTCTAGCGGGATTGGATACGCAGTATTTT
TRBJ1-1 | . | . | TRBV7-6 | CASSLGGGNTEAFF | TGTGCCAGCAGCTTAGGGGGAGGGAACACTGAAGCTTTCTTT
TRBJ2-3 | once | . | TRBV25-1 | CASSIRTLTSTDTQYF | TGTGCCAGCAGCATCCGGACTCTTACTAGCACAGATACGCAGTATTTT
TRBJ2-7 | . | TRBD2 | TRBV27 | CASGLAGSGGAEQYF | TGTGCCAGCGGACTAGCGGGCTCCGGGGGGGCCGAGCAGTACTTC
TRBJ2-1 | . | TRBD2 | TRBV5-4 | CASSSSYGRSYNEQFF | TGTGCCAGCAGCTCCTCGTACGGGAGGTCCTACAATGAGCAGTTCTTC
TRBJ2-4 | once | TRBD1 | TRBV27 | CASSPRGTHRGKPGWTKNIQYF | TGTGCCAGCAGTCCCCGAGGTACACACAGGGGGAAGCCTGGTTGGACCAAAAACATTCAGTACTTC
TRBJ2-3 | . | . | TRBV27 | CASSLGGVRDTQYF | TGTGCCAGCAGTTTGGGAGGAGTAAGAGATACGCAGTATTTT
TRBJ2-2 | . | . | TRBV7-5 | CARSPGSGDNRTGELFF | TGTGCCAGAAGCCCGGGTTCAGGAGATAATAGGACCGGGGAGCTGTTTTTT
TRBJ1-2 | . | . | TRBV29-1 | CSVDKRGWIYGYTF | TGCAGCGTTGATAAACGGGGTTGGATCTATGGCTACACCTTC
TRBJ1-5 | . | TRBD1 | TRBV28 | CASSQTGGGQPQHF | TGTGCCAGCAGCCAGACAGGGGGGGGGCAGCCCCAGCATTTT
TRBJ1-5 | . | TRBD1 | TRBV19 | CASTTRGASNQPQHF | TGTGCCAGCACCACCAGGGGGGCGAGCAATCAGCCCCAGCATTTT
TRBJ1-1 | . | . | TRBV6-5 | CASSYSAAVGTEAFF | TGTGCCAGCAGTTACTCGGCGGCGGTAGGCACTGAAGCTTTCTTT
TRBJ1-2 | . | . | TRBV7-2 | CASSLVGGGDGGYTF | TGTGCCAGCAGCTTAGTAGGCGGCGGGGATGGGGGCTACACCTTC
TRBJ2-2 | few | . | TRBV6-2/TRBV6-3 | CASSSGLNRQGTGELFF | TGTGCCAGCAGTTCTGGATTGAACAGGCAGGGGACCGGGGAGCTGTTTTTT
TRBJ2-5 | . | TRBD2 | TRBV9 | CASSVGGTSGETQYF | TGTGCCAGCAGCGTAGGGGGGACTAGCGGAGAGACCCAGTACTTC
TRBJ1-1 | . | . | TRBV7-8 | CASSLDRLAHPNTEAFF | TGTGCCAGCAGCTTAGATCGGTTAGCACACCCGAACACTGAAGCTTTCTTT
TRBJ2-1 | . | TRBD2 | TRBV6-6 | CASSLSGRYNEQFF | TGTGCCAGCAGTCTTAGCGGGCGCTACAATGAGCAGTTCTTC
TRBJ1-4 | . | . | TRBV19 | CASSIPSVASNEKLFF | TGTGCCAGTAGTATCCCCTCCGTGGCTTCGAATGAAAAACTGTTTTTT
TRBJ2-1 | once | . | TRBV30 | CAWTQGLSSYNEQFF | TGTGCCTGGACACAAGGTTTAAGCTCCTACAATGAGCAGTTCTTC